This passage covers 23 T cell receptor beta chains from one sample sequenced in a study of control samples from healthy donors and cancer patients. The repertoire was sequenced with immunoSEQ multiplex PCR; TCRdb's copy has only in-frame clones and lacks some. The data hold about 140,000 clones, with approximately 94% observed a single time. Sequences were obtained from blood. The receptor set was obtained from a man aged 40-55 years in good health.

V usage is TRBV7-9 and J usage is TRBJ2-2; no clear D. The CDR3 runs 13 residues. V was trimmed by 6 bases and J by 6 bases, leaving 11 bases between them. The germline V gene encodes CDR1 SEHNR and CDR2 FQNEAQ (reference sequence). DNA of the CDR3: TGTGCCAGCAGTTACACCAGTGCCGGGGAGCTGTTTTTT. It encodes CASSYTSAGELFF.

In the case of this clone: One end of the junction varies from germline; a read error may be responsible. The J gene is TRBJ1-3, the V gene TRBV15; D call uncertain. Per the germline V gene, CDR1 is LNHNV and CDR2 is YYDKDF (reference sequence). The CDR3 is 14 residues long. The CDR3 coding sequence is TGTACCACCGGTAGAGGAGAGGCTGGAAACACCATATATTTT. Its translation: CTTGRGEAGNTIYF. The complete variable domain, with remaining parts taken from reference TRBV15 and TRBJ1-3, reads DAMVIQNPRYQVTQFGKPVTLSCSQTLNHNVMYWYQQKSSQAPKLLFHYYDKDFNNEADTPDNFQSRRPNTSFCFLDIRSPGLGDTAMYLCTTGRGEAGNTIYFGEGSWLTVV.

This chain joins TRBV5-6 and TRBJ2-1, with TRBD2 identical over 8 bases. J was trimmed by 3 bases and V by 3 bases; bases with no gene match: 8. CDR1 is SGHDT and CDR2 is YYEEEE in the germline V gene. The CDR3 is 16 amino acids. The CDR3 reads CASSSPGGALYNEQFF. CDR3 coding DNA: TGTGCCAGCAGCTCCCCCGGGGGGGCCCTCTACAATGAGCAGTTCTTC.

This clone was seen only once. The chain recombines TRBV7-8 with TRBJ1-5; D is undetermined. The CDR3 runs to 13 residues. Germline V CDR1 and CDR2: SGHVS, FQNEAQ. Trimming left V 5 bases short and J 0 bases short, with 5 bases between. The CDR3 sequence is CASSEYSNQPQHF. CDR3 nucleotides: TGTGCCAGCAGCGAATATAGCAATCAGCCCCAGCATTTT.

The rearrangement links TRBV29-1 to TRBJ2-5; 13 bases are shared with TRBD2. This CDR3 spans 13 amino acids. Germline CDR1 is SQVTM and CDR2 is ANQGSEA. With V trimmed by 7 bases and J by 5 bases, 4 bases remained unmatched. The CDR3 DNA is TGCAGCGCCGGACTAGCGGGAGTTGAGACCCAGTACTTC. It codes for CSAGLAGVETQYF.

The V gene is TRBV6-5, the J gene TRBJ1-1; perhaps TRBD1 as D (6 bases). The germline gives CDR1 MNHEY, CDR2 SVGAGI. The CDR3 contains 14 residues. Between the trimmed V and J ends, which lost 8 bases and 1 base, there was a span of 14 bases. Here the CDR3 reads CASQTTGPNTEAFF. As DNA, the CDR3 is TGTGCCAGCCAGACCACAGGGCCGAACACTGAAGCTTTCTTT.

This chain connects TRBV2 to TRBJ1-5; D might be TRBD1 (6 bases). The germline CDR1 and CDR2 sequences are SNHLY and FYNNEI. Between the trimmed V and J ends, which lost 2 bases and 3 bases, there was a span of 17 bases. This CDR3 region has 17 residues. This chain's CDR3 is CASSENRVVLTNQPQHF. CDR3 nucleotide sequence: TGTGCCAGCAGTGAAAACAGGGTAGTTCTTACCAATCAGCCCCAGCATTTT.

V and J are TRBV10-3 and TRBJ1-1; D is undetermined. The length of the CDR3 is 17 residues. Between the trimmed V and J ends, which lost 4 bases and 0 bases, there was a span of 18 bases. Germline values: CDR1 ENHRY, CDR2 SYGVKD. The CDR3 region has the DNA TGTGCCATCAGTGTGAATCCCCATAACGTTATGAACACTGAAGCTTTCTTT. It yields the protein CAISVNPHNVMNTEAFF.

This chain links TRBV7-2 with TRBJ2-7; TRBD1 might be the D (6 bases). Germline-derived CDR1 and CDR2 are SGHTA and FQGNSA. V dropped 2 bases and J dropped 4 bases, with 12 bases sitting between them. The CDR3 consists of 14 residues. This chain's CDR3 is CASSLLGTTYEQYF. CDR3 bases: TGTGCCAGCAGCTTATTGGGGACAACATACGAGCAGTACTTC.

V gene TRBV7-9 combines with J gene TRBJ2-5, with D perhaps TRBD1 (5 bases). CDR1 is SEHNR, CDR2 FQNEAQ, per germline (reference sequence). Trimming stripped 5 bases from V and 5 bases from J, with 18 bases between. The CDR3 totals 15 residues. CDR3 in DNA: TGTGCCAGCAGCCTCGGGTCTTCCCCAGGGGAGACCCAGTACTTC. Protein: CASSLGSSPGETQYF.

The chain recombines TRBV29-1 with TRBJ1-5, with D possibly TRBD1 on 6 matching bases. Looked up from germline, CDR1 is SQVTM and CDR2 is ANQGSEA. The CDR3 is 13 amino acids. V was shortened by 6 bases and J by 6 bases, with 15 bases between the two germline ends. Written as DNA, the CDR3 is TGCAGCGTAACAAACAGGGCTGGTCAGCCCCAGCATTTT. Translating it yields CSVTNRAGQPQHF.

This rearrangement joins TRBV14 to TRBJ1-1, with D hard to call. The germline gives CDR1 SGHDN, CDR2 FVKESK. Trimming pared 4 bases from V and 4 bases from J, leaving 7 bases between. The CDR3 is 12 residues long. CDR3 nucleotide sequence: TGTGCCAGCAGCCCCTATAGCACTGAAGCTTTCTTT. Translation: CASSPYSTEAFF.

The V and J genes are TRBV6-5 and TRBJ1-1; 9 nucleotides agree with TRBD1. This CDR3 region has 14 residues. Unmatched junction bases numbered 5, after V lost 7 bases and J lost 2 bases. The germline V gene encodes CDR1 MNHEY and CDR2 SVGAGI. DNA of the CDR3: TGTGCCAGCAACCGACAGGGGGGAAACACTGAAGCTTTCTTT. Its translation: CASNRQGGNTEAFF.

The J gene is TRBJ1-2, the V gene TRBV6-1; perhaps TRBD1 as D (6 bases). The germline V and J ends were trimmed by 2 bases and 8 bases, with 18 bases remaining between them. The CDR3 sequence is 15 residues long. Germline-derived CDR1 and CDR2 are MNHNS and SASEGT. The CDR3 region is CASSELTGPSGGYTF. The CDR3 DNA reads as TGTGCCAGCAGTGAATTGACAGGCCCCTCAGGGGGCTACACCTTC.

The chain combines TRBV10-3 with TRBJ1-3; the D gene is possibly TRBD1 (6 bases). The ends were cut back, 2 bases at V and 4 bases at J, with 15 bases in the middle. The CDR3 is 16 residues long. Per germline, CDR1 ENHRY and CDR2 SYGVKD. As DNA, the CDR3 is TGTGCCATCAGTGAGGCGACGTTGGGGACAGGAAACACCATATATTTT. Translated, it gives CAISEATLGTGNTIYF.

V and J are TRBV19 and TRBJ1-4, with D unresolved. The germline CDR1 and CDR2 sequences are LNHDA and SQIVND (reference sequence). The CDR3 runs to 13 residues. Trimming removed 2 bases at V and 3 bases at J, with 4 bases between. CDR3 residues: CASSIRANEKLFF. DNA for the CDR3: TGTGCCAGTAGTATAAGGGCTAATGAAAAACTGTTTTTT.

The rearrangement joins TRBV5-1 to TRBJ2-3; the match to TRBD1 covers 7 bases. The germline V gene encodes CDR1 SGHRS and CDR2 YFSETQ. The CDR3 consists of 14 residues. V was clipped by 4 bases and J by 2 bases; unmatched bases: 4. CDR3 protein: CASSHGTATDTQYF. CDR3 bases: TGCGCCAGCAGCCACGGGACAGCCACAGATACGCAGTATTTT.

This chain links TRBV1 with TRBJ2-7; the table's D call, TRBD1, has no DNA check behind it. TRBV1 is flagged as a pseudogene. The CDR3 totals 17 residues. CDR3 loop: CTSSQSLDRFHFYEQYF. For the CDR3, the DNA is TGCACCAGCAGCCAATCTTTAGACAGGTTCCACTTCTACGAGCAGTACTTC.

In its sample, this clone ranks as medium-sized. The rearrangement uses TRBV7-2 and TRBJ1-2; D possibly corresponds to TRBD1 (5 bases). Germline lookup yields CDR1 SGHTA and CDR2 FQGNSA. The CDR3 is 15 residues long. Trimming pared 5 bases from V and 3 bases from J, leaving 16 bases between. The CDR3 region has the DNA TGTGCCAGCAGCATGACAGCCACACCTTACTATGGCTACACCTTC. Its translation: CASSMTATPYYGYTF.

About this clone itself: The sample holds other DNA sequences that translate to the same CDR3. The chain carries TRBV28 and TRBJ1-1; no reliable D call. Germline V CDR1 and CDR2: MDHEN, SYDVKM. The CDR3 length is 12 residues. With 3 bases removed from V and 1 base from J, the gap between germline ends came to 3 bases. The CDR3 loop reads CASSFRNTEAFF. CDR3 nucleotide sequence: TGTGCCAGCAGTTTCCGGAACACTGAAGCTTTCTTT. Variable domain in full (rest from reference TRBV28 and TRBJ1-1): DVKVTQSSRYLVKRTGEKVFLECVQDMDHENMFWYRQDPGLGLRLIYFSYDVKMKEKGDIPEGYSVSREKKERFSLILESASTNQTSMYLCASSFRNTEAFFGQGTRLTVV.

This sequence joins TRBV28 and TRBJ1-1; perhaps TRBD1 as D (5 bases). The CDR3 length is 13 residues. The germline V and J ends were trimmed by 6 bases and 5 bases, with 13 bases remaining between them. In germline, CDR1 is MDHEN, CDR2 SYDVKM. The CDR3 is CASRKGWKTEAFF. The CDR3 nucleotides are TGTGCCAGCAGGAAGGGGTGGAAAACTGAAGCTTTCTTT. Filled out from reference TRBV28 and TRBJ1-1, the complete variable domain reads DVKVTQSSRYLVKRTGEKVFLECVQDMDHENMFWYRQDPGLGLRLIYFSYDVKMKEKGDIPEGYSVSREKKERFSLILESASTNQTSMYLCASRKGWKTEAFFGQGTRLTVV.

The chain is built from TRBV11-2 and TRBJ1-2; TRBD1 might be the D (5 bases). There are 18 residues in the CDR3. The germline gives CDR1 SGHAT, CDR2 FQNNGV. V lost 3 bases, J lost 4 bases, and 24 bases lay in between. Written as DNA, the CDR3 is TGTGCCAGCAGCTTCGTAGGGTCCAGTCGATGGAGGGGCTATGGCTACACCTTC. It is translated as CASSFVGSSRWRGYGYTF.

For the CDR3, the DNA is TGCGCCAGCAGCTTGGAACCCTGGGGCTCTGGAAACACCATATATTTT. Its protein is CASSLEPWGSGNTIYF. The genes are TRBV5-1 and TRBJ1-3; D is ambiguous. The CDR3 extends over 16 amino acids. Germline CDR1 and CDR2: SGHRS and YFSETQ. The V end was cut by 0 bases, the J end by 0 bases, with 10 bases between. Together with reference TRBV5-1 and TRBJ1-3, the CDR3 gives the full variable domain: KAGVTQTPRYLIKTRGQQVTLSCSPISGHRSVSWYQQTPGQGLQFLFEYFSETQRNKGNFPGRFSGRQFSNSRSEMNVSTLELGDSALYLCASSLEPWGSGNTIYFGEGSWLTVV.